Following are 3 T cell receptor beta chains from one sample sequenced in a study of blood T cells in healthy people across ages. Alongside a J-beta primer mix, a sample-barcoded 5' primer served in a second PCR lasting 7 to 11 cycles. Each CDR3 protein gets one entry after TCRdb re-called the 5' RACE reads with MiXCR. The table records roughly 1,100,000 distinct CDR3 sequences, roughly a quarter of them present only once. These same records also appear under a second study, on T cells of mothers and their children.

Sequenced: blood. The source is a girl aged 2 to 9 in good health.

The chain joins TRBV12-3 or TRBV12-4 to TRBJ1-2; possibly TRBD1 for D (5 bases). The length of the CDR3 is 17 residues. V lost 8 bases to trimming and J lost 4 bases, with 26 bases between them. The CDR3 sequence is CASPPTSSDWGIYGYTF. The CDR3 DNA reads TGTGCCAGCCCCCCTACCTCTTCGGACTGGGGCATCTATGGCTACACCTTC.

This clonotype was counted only a few times. V and J are TRBV7-9 and TRBJ1-1; D gene ambiguous. V was pared by 5 bases and J by 7 bases, with 20 bases between. The CDR3 has 15 amino acids. Germline CDR1 is SEHNR and CDR2 is FQNEAQ (reference sequence). CDR3 bases: TGTGCCAGCAGCCACCTCTTCACTGCTGAGCTTGAAGCTTTCTTT. This encodes CASSHLFTAELEAFF.

For this clonotype: The junction does not match germline at one end; this may be a read error. The chain couples TRBV5-1 to TRBJ2-5; D is unresolved. Germline CDR1 reads SGHRS; CDR2 reads YFSETQ. This CDR3 has 13 residues. The CDR3 protein is CASSLSVGDKGTF. The CDR3 nucleotides read TGCGCCAGCAGCTTAAGCGTTGGAGACAAAGGCACCTTC.